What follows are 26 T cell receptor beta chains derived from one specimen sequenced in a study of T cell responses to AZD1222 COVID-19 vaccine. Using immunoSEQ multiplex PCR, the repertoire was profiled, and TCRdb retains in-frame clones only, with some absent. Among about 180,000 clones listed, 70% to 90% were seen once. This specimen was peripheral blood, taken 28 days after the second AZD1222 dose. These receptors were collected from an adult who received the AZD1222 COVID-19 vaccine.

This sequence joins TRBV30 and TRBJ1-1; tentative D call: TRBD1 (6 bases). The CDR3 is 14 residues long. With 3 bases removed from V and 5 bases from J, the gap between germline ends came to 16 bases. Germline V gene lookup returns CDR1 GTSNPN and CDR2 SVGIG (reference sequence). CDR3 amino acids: CAWREQGQMTEAFF. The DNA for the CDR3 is TGTGCCTGGAGGGAACAGGGTCAGATGACTGAAGCTTTCTTT.

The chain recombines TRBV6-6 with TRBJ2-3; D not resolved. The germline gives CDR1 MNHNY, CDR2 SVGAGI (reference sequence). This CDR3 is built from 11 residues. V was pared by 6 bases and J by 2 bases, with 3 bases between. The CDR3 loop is CASSLTDTQYF. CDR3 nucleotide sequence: TGTGCCAGCAGCCTCACAGATACGCAGTATTTT.

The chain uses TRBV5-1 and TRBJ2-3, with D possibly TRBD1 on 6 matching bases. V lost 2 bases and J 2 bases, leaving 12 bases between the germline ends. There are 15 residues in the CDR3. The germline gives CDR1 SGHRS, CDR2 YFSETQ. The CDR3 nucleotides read TGCGCCAGCAGCTTACAGACAGGTATCACAGATACGCAGTATTTT. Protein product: CASSLQTGITDTQYF.

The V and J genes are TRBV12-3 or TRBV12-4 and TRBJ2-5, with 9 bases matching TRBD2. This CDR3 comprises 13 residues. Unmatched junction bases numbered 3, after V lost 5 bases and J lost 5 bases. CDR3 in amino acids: CASSRSGSETQYF. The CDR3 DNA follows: TGTGCCAGCAGTCGTAGCGGGAGTGAGACCCAGTACTTC.

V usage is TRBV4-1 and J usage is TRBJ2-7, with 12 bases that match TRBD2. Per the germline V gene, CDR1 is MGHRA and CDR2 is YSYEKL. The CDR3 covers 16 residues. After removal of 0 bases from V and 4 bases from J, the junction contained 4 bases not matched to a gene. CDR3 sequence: CASSQDPGLAGYEQYF. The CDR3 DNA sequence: TGCGCCAGCAGCCAAGACCCTGGACTAGCGGGGTACGAGCAGTACTTC.

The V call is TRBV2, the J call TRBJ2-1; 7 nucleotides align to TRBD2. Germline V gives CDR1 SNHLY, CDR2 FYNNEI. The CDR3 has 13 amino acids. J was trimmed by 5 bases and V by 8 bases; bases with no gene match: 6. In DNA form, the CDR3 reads TGTGCCAGCGCGCGGGAGTACCACAATGAGCAGTTCTTC. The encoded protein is CASAREYHNEQFF. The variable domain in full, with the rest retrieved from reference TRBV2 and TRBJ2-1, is EPEVTQTPSHQVTQMGQEVILRCVPISNHLYFYWYRQILGQKVEFLVSFYNNEISEKSEIFDDQFSVERPDGSNFTLKIRSTKLEDSAMYFCASAREYHNEQFFGPGTRLTVL.

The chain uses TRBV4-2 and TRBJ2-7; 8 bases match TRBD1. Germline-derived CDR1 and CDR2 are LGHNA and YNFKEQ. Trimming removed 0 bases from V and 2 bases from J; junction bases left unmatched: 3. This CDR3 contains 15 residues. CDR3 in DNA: TGTGCCAGCAGCCAAGACCCGGGACAGGCCTACGAGCAGTACTTC. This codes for CASSQDPGQAYEQYF.

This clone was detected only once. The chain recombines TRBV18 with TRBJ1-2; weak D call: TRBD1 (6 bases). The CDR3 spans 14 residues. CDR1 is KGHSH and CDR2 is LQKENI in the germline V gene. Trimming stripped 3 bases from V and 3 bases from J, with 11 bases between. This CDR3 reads CASSPGQSDYGYTF. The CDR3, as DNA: TGTGCCAGCTCACCCGGACAGTCTGACTATGGCTACACCTTC.

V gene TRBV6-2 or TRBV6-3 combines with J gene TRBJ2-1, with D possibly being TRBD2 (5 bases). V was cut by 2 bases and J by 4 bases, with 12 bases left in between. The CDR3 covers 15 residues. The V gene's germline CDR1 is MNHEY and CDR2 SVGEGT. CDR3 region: CASSYLGPGYNEQFF. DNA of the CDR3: TGTGCCAGCAGTTACCTGGGCCCGGGGTACAATGAGCAGTTCTTC.

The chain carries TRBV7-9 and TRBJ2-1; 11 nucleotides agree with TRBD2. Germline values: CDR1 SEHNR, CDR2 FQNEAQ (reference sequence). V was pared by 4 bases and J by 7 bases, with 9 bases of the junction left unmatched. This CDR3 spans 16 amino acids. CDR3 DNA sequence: TGTGCCAGCAGCTACACTACTAGCGGGAGTAGGAATGAGCAGTTCTTC. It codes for CASSYTTSGSRNEQFF.

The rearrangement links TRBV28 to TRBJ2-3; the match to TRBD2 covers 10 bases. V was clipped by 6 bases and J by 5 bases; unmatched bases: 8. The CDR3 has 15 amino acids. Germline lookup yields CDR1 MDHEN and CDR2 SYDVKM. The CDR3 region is CASRPRSSGRDTQYF. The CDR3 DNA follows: TGTGCCAGCAGACCGCGATCTAGCGGGAGAGATACGCAGTATTTT.

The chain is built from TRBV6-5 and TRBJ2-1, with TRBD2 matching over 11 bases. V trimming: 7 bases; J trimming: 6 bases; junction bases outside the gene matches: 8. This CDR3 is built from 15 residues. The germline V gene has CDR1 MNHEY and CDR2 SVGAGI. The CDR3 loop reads CASITGTSGFNEQFF. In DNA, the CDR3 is TGTGCCAGCATAACCGGGACTAGCGGCTTCAATGAGCAGTTCTTC.

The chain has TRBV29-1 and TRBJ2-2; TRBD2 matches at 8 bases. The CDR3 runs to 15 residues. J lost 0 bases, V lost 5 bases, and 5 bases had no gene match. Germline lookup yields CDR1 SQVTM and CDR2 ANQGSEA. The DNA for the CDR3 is TGCAGCGTTCAAGCGGGGGTCCCGAACACCGGGGAGCTGTTTTTT. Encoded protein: CSVQAGVPNTGELFF.

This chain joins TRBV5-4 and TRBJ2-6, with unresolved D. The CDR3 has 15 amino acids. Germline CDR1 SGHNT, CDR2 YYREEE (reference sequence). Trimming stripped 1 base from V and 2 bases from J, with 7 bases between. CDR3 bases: TGTGCCAGCAGCTTGTACCAGGCTGGGGCCAACGTCCTGACTTTC. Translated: CASSLYQAGANVLTF.

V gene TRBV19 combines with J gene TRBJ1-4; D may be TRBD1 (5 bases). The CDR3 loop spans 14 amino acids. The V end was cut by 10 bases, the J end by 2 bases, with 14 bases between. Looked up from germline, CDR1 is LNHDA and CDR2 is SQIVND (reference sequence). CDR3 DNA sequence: TGTGCCACCGCCGGGAGACAGACTAATGAAAAACTGTTTTTT. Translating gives CATAGRQTNEKLFF.

The CDR3 sequence: CASSPGTSGSSFTNEQFF. The CDR3 DNA sequence: TGTGCCAGCTCACCTGGGACTAGCGGGAGTTCTTTTACGAATGAGCAGTTCTTC. This chain links TRBV18 with TRBJ2-1; 14 nucleotides align to TRBD2. This CDR3 spans 18 amino acids. The germline CDR1 and CDR2 sequences are KGHSH and LQKENI. V lost 3 bases, J lost 7 bases, and 11 bases stayed unmatched.

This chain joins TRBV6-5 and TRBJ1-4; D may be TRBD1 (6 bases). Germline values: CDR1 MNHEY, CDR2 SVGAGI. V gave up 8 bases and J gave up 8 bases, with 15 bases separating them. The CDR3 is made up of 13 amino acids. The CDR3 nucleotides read TGTGCCAGCCGAGGGGGGAGAGGGGAAAAACTGTTTTTT. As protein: CASRGGRGEKLFF.

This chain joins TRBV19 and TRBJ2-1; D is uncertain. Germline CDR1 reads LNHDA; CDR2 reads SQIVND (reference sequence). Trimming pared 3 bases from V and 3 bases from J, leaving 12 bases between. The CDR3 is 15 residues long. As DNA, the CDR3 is TGTGCCAGTAGTATGAGACCGCCCCGCTACAATGAGCAGTTCTTC. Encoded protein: CASSMRPPRYNEQFF. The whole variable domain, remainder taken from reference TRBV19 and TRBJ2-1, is DGGITQSPKYLFRKEGQNVTLSCEQNLNHDAMYWYRQDPGQGLRLIYYSQIVNDFQKGDIAEGYSVSREKKESFPLTVTSAQKNPTAFYLCASSMRPPRYNEQFFGPGTRLTVL.

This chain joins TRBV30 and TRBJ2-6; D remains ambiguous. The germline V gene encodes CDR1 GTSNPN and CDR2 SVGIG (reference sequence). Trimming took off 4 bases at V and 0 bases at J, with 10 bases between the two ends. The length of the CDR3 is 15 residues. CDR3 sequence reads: CAWKLSSSGANVLTF. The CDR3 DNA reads TGTGCCTGGAAGTTAAGCTCCTCTGGGGCCAACGTCCTGACTTTC.

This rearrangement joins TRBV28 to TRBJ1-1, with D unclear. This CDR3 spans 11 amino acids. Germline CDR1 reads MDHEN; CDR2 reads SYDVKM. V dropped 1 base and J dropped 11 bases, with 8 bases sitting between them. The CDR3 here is CASSLLGRAFF. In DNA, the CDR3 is TGTGCCAGCAGTTTATTGGGCCGGGCTTTCTTT.

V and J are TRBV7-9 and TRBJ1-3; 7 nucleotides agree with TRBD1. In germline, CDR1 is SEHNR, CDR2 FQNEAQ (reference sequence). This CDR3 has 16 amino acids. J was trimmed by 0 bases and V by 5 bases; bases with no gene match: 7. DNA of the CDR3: TGTGCCAGCAGCCGAGGGGGCTCCGGCTCTGGAAACACCATATATTTT. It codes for CASSRGGSGSGNTIYF.

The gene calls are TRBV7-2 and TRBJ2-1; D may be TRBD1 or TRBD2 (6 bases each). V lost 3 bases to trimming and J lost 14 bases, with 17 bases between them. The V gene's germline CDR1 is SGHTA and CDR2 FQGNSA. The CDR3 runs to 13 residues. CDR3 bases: TGTGCCAGCAGCTTTGGTACGGCCGGGGGCAAGTTCTTC. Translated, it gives CASSFGTAGGKFF.

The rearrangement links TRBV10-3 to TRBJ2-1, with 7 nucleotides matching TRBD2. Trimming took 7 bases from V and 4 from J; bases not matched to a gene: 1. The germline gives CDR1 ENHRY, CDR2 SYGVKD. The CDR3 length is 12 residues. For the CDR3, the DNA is TGTGCCATCAAGGGAGGGTACAATGAGCAGTTCTTC. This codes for CAIKGGYNEQFF.

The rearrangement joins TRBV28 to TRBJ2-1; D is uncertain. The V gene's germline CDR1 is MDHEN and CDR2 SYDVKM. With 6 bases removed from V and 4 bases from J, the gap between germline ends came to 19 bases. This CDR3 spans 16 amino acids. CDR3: CASRYRDAKGYNEQFF. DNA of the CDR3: TGTGCCAGCAGATACCGAGATGCTAAGGGTTACAATGAGCAGTTCTTC.

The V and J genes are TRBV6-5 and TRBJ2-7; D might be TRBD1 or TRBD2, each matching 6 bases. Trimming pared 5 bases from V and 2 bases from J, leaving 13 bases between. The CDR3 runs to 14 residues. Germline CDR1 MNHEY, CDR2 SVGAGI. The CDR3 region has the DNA TGTGCCAGCAGTAACAGGGACTTCCCCTACGAGCAGTACTTC. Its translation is CASSNRDFPYEQYF.

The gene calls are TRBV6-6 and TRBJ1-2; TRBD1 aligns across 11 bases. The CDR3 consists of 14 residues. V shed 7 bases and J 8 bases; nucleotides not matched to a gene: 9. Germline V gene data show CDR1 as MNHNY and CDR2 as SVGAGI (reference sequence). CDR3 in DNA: TGTGCCAGCATCTTAGGACAGGGGGCTCGGGGCTACACCTTC. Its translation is CASILGQGARGYTF.